This T cell receptor (beta chain) was identified in a study of graft-versus-host responses after intestinal transplantation. Study as a whole: Recipients across the board were started on anti-thymocyte globulin induction, then kept on tacrolimus and steroids for around three years.

The CDR3 contains 14 residues. Germline-derived CDR1 and CDR2 are MNHEY and SMNVEV (reference sequence). The trim removed 6 bases at V and 5 bases at J, leaving 6 bases unmatched. Some clones are missing from TCRdb's copy, which holds only in-frame ones; the method was immunoSEQ multiplex PCR. The table has 95,000 to 110,000 clones, roughly 93% seen once; the top ten hold around 1%. Whole-study findings and limits: GvH clones surfaced in recipient marrow, some emerging earlier in ileum or blood. The presence of high graft-versus-host to host-versus-graft clonal ratios in allografts characterized patients with graft-donor T cell macrochimerism.

Note on this clone: Its antigen is unidentified.

This specimen consisted of unstimulated CD8+ T cells sorted from spleen or lymph node cells, obtained before intestinal transplant. The sequence was obtained from a human donor who received an intestinal transplant. The chain recombines TRBV27 with TRBJ2-1; 8 positions agree with TRBD1. This CDR3 reads CASSPDRVHNEQFF. The CDR3 DNA reads as TGTGCCAGCAGCCCGGACAGGGTCCACAATGAGCAGTTCTTC.